This record looks at one T cell receptor beta chain sequence and its context. The CDR3 extends over 15 amino acids. Extraction of approximately 2.2 micrograms of genomic DNA from cryopreserved PBMCs supplied material for TCR beta libraries. The entry originates in a study of cytotoxic CD8 clonotypes in ibrutinib-treated CLL. Profiled with immunoSEQ multiplex PCR; TCRdb holds only in-frame clones, not every one. The table records approximately 80,000 clones, around 83% of them present only once. This receptor was identified in a human donor with chronic lymphocytic leukemia. V and J are TRBV21-1 and TRBJ1-2; the table's D call TRBD1 went unverified against the DNA. TRBV21-1 constitutes a pseudogene. The starting material was PBMCs, obtained before ibrutinib treatment. CDR3 residues: CASSKGTAEFYGYTF. The CDR3, as DNA: TGTGCCAGCAGCAAAGGGACAGCAGAGTTCTATGGCTACACCTTC.